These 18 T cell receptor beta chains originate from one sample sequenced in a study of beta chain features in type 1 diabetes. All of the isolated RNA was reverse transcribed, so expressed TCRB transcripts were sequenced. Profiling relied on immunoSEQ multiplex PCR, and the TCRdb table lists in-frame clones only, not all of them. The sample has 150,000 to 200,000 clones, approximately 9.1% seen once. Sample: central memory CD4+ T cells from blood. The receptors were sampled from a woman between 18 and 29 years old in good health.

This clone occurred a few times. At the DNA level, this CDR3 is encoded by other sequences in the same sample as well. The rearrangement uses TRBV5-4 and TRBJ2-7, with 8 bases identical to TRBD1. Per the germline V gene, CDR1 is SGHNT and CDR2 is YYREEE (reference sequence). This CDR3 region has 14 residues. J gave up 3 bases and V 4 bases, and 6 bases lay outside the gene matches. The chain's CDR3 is CASSLGQGNYEQYF. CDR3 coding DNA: TGTGCCAGCAGCCTAGGACAGGGCAACTACGAGCAGTACTTC. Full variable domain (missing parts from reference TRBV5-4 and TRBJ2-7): ETGVTQSPTHLIKTRGQQVTLRCSSQSGHNTVSWYQQALGQGPQFIFQYYREEENGRGNFPPRFSGLQFPNYSSELNVNALELDDSALYLCASSLGQGNYEQYFGPGTRLTVT.

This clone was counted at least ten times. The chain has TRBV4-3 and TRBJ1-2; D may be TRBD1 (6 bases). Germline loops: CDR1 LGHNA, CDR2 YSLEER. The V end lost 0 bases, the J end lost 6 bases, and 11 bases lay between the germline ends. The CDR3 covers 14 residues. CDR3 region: CASSQDSQGDGYTF. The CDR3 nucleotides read TGCGCCAGCAGCCAAGATTCACAGGGAGATGGCTACACCTTC.

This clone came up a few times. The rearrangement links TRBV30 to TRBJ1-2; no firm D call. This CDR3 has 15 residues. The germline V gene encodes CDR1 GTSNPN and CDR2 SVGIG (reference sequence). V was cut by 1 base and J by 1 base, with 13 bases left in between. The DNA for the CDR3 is TGTGCCTGGAGTGGTTCGGGGAGTCTTAACTATGGCTACACCTTC. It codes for CAWSGSGSLNYGYTF.

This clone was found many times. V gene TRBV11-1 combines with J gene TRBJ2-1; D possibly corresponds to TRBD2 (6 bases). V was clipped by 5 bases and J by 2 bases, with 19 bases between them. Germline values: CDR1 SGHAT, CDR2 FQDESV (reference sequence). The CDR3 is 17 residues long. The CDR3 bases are TGTGCCAGCAGCCCGTTGCGGTGGCGGGGCACCTACAATGAGCAGTTCTTC. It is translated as CASSPLRWRGTYNEQFF.

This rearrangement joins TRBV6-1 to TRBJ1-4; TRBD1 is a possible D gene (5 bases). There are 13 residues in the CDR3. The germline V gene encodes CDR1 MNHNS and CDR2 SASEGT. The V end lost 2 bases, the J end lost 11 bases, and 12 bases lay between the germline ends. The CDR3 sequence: CASSEPFRGKLFF. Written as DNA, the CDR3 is TGTGCCAGCAGTGAACCGTTTCGGGGGAAACTGTTTTTT.

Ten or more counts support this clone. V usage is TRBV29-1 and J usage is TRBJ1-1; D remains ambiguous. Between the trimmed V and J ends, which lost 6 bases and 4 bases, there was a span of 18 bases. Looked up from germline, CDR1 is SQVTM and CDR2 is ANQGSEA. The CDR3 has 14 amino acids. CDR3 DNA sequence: TGCAGCGTGATAGGCTGGGAGGGAGGCACTGAAGCTTTCTTT. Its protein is CSVIGWEGGTEAFF.

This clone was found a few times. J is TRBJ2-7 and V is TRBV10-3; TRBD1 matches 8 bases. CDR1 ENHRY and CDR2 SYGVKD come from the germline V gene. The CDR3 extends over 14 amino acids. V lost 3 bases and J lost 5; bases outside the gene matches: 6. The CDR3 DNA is TGTGCCATCAGTGACACTAAACAGGGGGACGAGCAGTACTTC. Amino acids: CAISDTKQGDEQYF.

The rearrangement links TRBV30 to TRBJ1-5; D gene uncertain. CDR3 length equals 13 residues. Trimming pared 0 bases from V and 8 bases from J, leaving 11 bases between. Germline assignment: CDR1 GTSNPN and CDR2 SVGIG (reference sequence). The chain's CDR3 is CAWSVSGGKPQHF. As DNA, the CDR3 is TGTGCCTGGAGTGTAAGTGGCGGGAAGCCCCAGCATTTT. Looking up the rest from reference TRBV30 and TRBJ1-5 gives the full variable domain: SQTIHQWPATLVQPVGSPLSLECTVEGTSNPNLYWYRQAAGRGLQLLFYSVGIGQISSEVPQNLSASRPQDRQFILSSKKLLLSDSGFYLCAWSVSGGKPQHFGDGTRLSIL.

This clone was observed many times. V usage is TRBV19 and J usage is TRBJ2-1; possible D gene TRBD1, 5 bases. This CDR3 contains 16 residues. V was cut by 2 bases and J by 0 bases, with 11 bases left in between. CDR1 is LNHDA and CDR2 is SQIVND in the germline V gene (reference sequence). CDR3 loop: CASSIQGWSSYNEQFF. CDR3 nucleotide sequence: TGTGCCAGTAGTATACAGGGTTGGAGCTCCTACAATGAGCAGTTCTTC.

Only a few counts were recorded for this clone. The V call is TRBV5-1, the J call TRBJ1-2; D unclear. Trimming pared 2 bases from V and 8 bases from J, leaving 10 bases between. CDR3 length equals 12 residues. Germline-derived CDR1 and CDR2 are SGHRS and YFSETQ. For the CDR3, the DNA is TGCGCCAGCAGCTTATCAGGATGGGGCTACACCTTC. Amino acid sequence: CASSLSGWGYTF. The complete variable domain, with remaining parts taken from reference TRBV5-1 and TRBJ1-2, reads KAGVTQTPRYLIKTRGQQVTLSCSPISGHRSVSWYQQTPGQGLQFLFEYFSETQRNKGNFPGRFSGRQFSNSRSEMNVSTLELGDSALYLCASSLSGWGYTFGSGTRLTVV.

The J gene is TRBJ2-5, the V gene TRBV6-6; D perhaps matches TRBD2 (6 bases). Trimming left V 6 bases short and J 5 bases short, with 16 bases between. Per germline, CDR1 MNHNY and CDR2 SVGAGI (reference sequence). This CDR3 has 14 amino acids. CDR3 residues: CASRASDLGETQYF. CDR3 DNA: TGTGCCAGCAGAGCTAGCGACCTGGGGGAGACCCAGTACTTC.

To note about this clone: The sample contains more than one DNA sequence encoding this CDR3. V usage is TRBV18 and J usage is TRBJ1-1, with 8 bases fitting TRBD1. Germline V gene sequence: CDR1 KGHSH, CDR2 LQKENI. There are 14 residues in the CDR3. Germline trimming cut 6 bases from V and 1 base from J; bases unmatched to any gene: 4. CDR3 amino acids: CASSPGTGNTEAFF. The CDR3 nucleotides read TGTGCCAGCTCCCCCGGGACAGGGAACACTGAAGCTTTCTTT.

CDR3 amino acids: CASSSSTSGRAYEQYF. DNA of the CDR3: TGTGCCAGCAGCTCGTCGACTAGCGGGAGGGCTTACGAGCAGTACTTC. The chain combines TRBV7-8 with TRBJ2-7; 14 nucleotides align to TRBD2. Germline V CDR1 and CDR2: SGHVS, FQNEAQ. CDR3 size: 16 residues. V shed 4 bases, J shed 4 bases, and the junction held 6 bases outside the gene matches.

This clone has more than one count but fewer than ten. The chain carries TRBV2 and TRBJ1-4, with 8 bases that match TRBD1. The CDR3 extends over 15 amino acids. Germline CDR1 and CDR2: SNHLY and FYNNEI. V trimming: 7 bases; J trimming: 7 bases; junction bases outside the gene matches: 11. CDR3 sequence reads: CASNGQGSGGEKLFF. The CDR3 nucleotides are TGTGCCAGCAACGGACAGGGCAGCGGAGGTGAAAAACTGTTTTTT.

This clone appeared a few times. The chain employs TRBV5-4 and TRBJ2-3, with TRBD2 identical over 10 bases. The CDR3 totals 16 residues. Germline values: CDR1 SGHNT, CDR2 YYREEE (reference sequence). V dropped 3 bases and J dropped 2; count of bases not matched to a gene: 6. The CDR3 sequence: CASSSRTSGDTDTQYF. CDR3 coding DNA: TGTGCCAGCAGCTCTAGGACTAGCGGAGACACAGATACGCAGTATTTT.

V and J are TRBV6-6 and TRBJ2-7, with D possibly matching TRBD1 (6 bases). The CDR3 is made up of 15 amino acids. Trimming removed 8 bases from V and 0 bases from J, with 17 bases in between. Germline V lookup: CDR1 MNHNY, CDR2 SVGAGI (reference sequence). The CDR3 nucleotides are TGTGCCAGCGGAAGGGGTTCGGACAGCTCCTACGAGCAGTACTTC. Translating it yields CASGRGSDSSYEQYF.

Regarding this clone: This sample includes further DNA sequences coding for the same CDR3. CDR3 bases: TGTGCCAGCAGCTTAGGGCTAGCGGGGGATCAAGAGACCCAGTACTTC. Amino acid sequence: CASSLGLAGDQETQYF. This sequence joins TRBV7-2 and TRBJ2-5, with 10 bases matching TRBD2. CDR1 and CDR2 from the germline V gene are SGHTA and FQGNSA. J was trimmed by 2 bases and V by 1 base; bases with no gene match: 4. This CDR3 is 16 amino acids long.

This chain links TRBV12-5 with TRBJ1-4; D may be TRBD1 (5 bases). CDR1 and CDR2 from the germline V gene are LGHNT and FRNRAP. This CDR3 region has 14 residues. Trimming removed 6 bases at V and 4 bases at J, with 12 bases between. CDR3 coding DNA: TGTGCTAGTGGATCGACAGCGCTTAATGAAAAACTGTTTTTT. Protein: CASGSTALNEKLFF.